A single sample gave rise to the 10 T cell receptor beta chains below, sequenced in a study of blood T cell repertoires in COVID-19. Only in-frame clones appear in the TCRdb table, and some are missing; sequencing was by immunoSEQ multiplex PCR. The data contain a few hundred thousand clones, roughly 75% of them singletons. Input material: peripheral blood. These TCRs come from a woman between 70 and 85 years old with acute or convalescent COVID-19.

The chain recombines TRBV7-8 with TRBJ2-5; D may correspond to TRBD1 or TRBD2 (7 bases each). Trimming cost V 5 bases and J 7 bases, with 14 bases left between them. The length of the CDR3 is 13 residues. Germline CDR1 is SGHVS and CDR2 is FQNEAQ. The CDR3 nucleotides are TGTGCCAGCAGCCAGGGGGAGGGGCGGACCCAGTACTTC. It yields the protein CASSQGEGRTQYF.

This chain links TRBV2 with TRBJ1-2; D perhaps matches TRBD1 (5 bases). Trimming cost V 6 bases and J 0 bases, with 8 bases left between them. Germline CDR1 SNHLY, CDR2 FYNNEI. This CDR3 is 13 amino acids long. CDR3 nucleotide sequence: TGTGCCAGCAGCACCAGGGCTAACTATGGCTACACCTTC. Translation: CASSTRANYGYTF.

The chain has TRBV30 and TRBJ1-5; no firm D call. The length of the CDR3 is 15 residues. Trimming cost V 0 bases and J 5 bases, with 14 bases left between them. Germline-derived CDR1 and CDR2 are GTSNPN and SVGIG (reference sequence). CDR3 sequence (DNA): TGTGCCTGGAGTGTCGCGGCAGCTTATTATCAGCCCCAGCATTTT. It yields the protein CAWSVAAAYYQPQHF.

The chain employs TRBV9 and TRBJ2-3; 8 bases line up with TRBD2. J lost 5 bases, V lost 4 bases, and 9 bases had no gene match. The CDR3 is 15 residues long. Germline V gene lookup returns CDR1 SGDLS and CDR2 YYNGEE. The CDR3 coding sequence is TGTGCCAGCAGCCCGCGGGGGGAACTGAGAGATACGCAGTATTTT. Protein product: CASSPRGELRDTQYF. The full variable domain, rest sourced from reference TRBV9 and TRBJ2-3, is DSGVTQTPKHLITATGQRVTLRCSPRSGDLSVYWYQQSLDQGLQFLIQYYNGEERAKGNILERFSAQQFPDLHSELNLSSLELGDSALYFCASSPRGELRDTQYFGPGTRLTVL.

V and J are TRBV27 and TRBJ2-2; 12 nucleotides match TRBD2. V dropped 7 bases and J dropped 6; count of bases not matched to a gene: 15. This CDR3 comprises 18 residues. The germline gives CDR1 MNHEY, CDR2 SMNVEV (reference sequence). In DNA form, the CDR3 reads TGTGCCAGCATGTCTCTAGCGGGGGGGTCAGTTTTCCCCGGGGAGCTGTTTTTT. Translated: CASMSLAGGSVFPGELFF.

The rearrangement joins TRBV6-6 to TRBJ1-6; 9 nucleotides line up with TRBD1. The CDR3 runs 17 residues. Germline V gene lookup returns CDR1 MNHNY and CDR2 SVGAGI (reference sequence). The J segment lost 3 bases and the V segment lost 5 bases, leaving 8 bases of the junction unmatched. The CDR3 coding sequence is TGTGCCAGCAGTCCTTGGACAGGGGCATTCTATAATTCACCCCTCCACTTT. Translated, it gives CASSPWTGAFYNSPLHF.

This chain connects TRBV24-1 to TRBJ2-3, with no clear D. V was trimmed by 5 bases and J by 1 base, leaving 6 bases between them. The CDR3 is made up of 13 amino acids. Germline V gene lookup returns CDR1 KGHDR and CDR2 SFDVKD. This CDR3 is CATSATGTDTQYF. The DNA of the CDR3 is TGTGCCACCAGTGCCACAGGCACAGATACGCAGTATTTT.

This rearrangement joins TRBV24-1 to TRBJ1-1, with a weak D call TRBD1 (5 bases). The CDR3 is 14 amino acids. From germline, CDR1 is KGHDR and CDR2 SFDVKD. Trimming cost V 4 bases and J 8 bases, with 16 bases left between them. CDR3 protein: CATSDGGSLREAFF. The CDR3 DNA is TGTGCCACCAGTGACGGGGGGTCCCTCAGGGAAGCTTTCTTT.

V is TRBV3-1 (or the pseudogene TRBV3-2) and J is TRBJ2-3, with TRBD2 matching over 12 bases. CDR1 and CDR2 from the germline V gene are LGHDT and YNNKEL (reference sequence). Trimming removed 2 bases from V and 8 bases from J; junction bases left unmatched: 8. The CDR3 spans 16 residues. The CDR3: CASSQPGLAGFGTQYF. The DNA of the CDR3 is TGTGCCAGCAGCCAACCGGGACTAGCGGGCTTCGGTACGCAGTATTTT.

The chain combines TRBV2 with TRBJ1-2, with D possibly being TRBD1 (6 bases). Trimming removed 8 bases at V and 6 bases at J, with 13 bases between. Germline V gives CDR1 SNHLY, CDR2 FYNNEI. The CDR3 covers 12 residues. This chain's CDR3 is CASSRGRDGYTF. The CDR3 nucleotides read TGTGCCAGCTCGAGGGGGAGGGATGGCTACACCTTC. Full variable domain (remainder filled in from reference TRBV2 and TRBJ1-2): EPEVTQTPSHQVTQMGQEVILRCVPISNHLYFYWYRQILGQKVEFLVSFYNNEISEKSEIFDDQFSVERPDGSNFTLKIRSTKLEDSAMYFCASSRGRDGYTFGSGTRLTVV.